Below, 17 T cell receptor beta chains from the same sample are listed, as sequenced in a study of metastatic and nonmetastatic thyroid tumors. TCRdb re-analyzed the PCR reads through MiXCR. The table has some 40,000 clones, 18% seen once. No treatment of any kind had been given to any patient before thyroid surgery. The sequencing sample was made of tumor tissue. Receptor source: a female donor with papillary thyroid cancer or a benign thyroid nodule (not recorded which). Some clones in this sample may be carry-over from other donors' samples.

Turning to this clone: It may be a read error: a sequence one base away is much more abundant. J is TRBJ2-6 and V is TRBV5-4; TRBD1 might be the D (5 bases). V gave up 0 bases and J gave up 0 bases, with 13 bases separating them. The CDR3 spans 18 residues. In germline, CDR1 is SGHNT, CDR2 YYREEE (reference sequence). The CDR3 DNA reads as TGTGCCAGCAGCTTGGTATGGGGCCCACTCTCTGGGGCCAACGTCCTGACTTTC. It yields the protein CASSLVWGPLSGANVLTF.

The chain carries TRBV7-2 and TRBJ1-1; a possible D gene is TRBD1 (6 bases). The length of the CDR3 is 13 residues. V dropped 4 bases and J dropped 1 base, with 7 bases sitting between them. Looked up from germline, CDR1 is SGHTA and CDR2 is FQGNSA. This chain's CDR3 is CASSWDKNTEAFF. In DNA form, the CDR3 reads TGTGCCAGCAGCTGGGACAAGAACACTGAAGCTTTCTTT.

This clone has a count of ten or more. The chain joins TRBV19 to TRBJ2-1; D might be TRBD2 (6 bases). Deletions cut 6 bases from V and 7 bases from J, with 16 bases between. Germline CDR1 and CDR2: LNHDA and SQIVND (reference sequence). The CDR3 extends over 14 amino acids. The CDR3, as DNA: TGTGCCAGTAGCAGGTCGCGGGAAAGGAATGAGCAGTTCTTC. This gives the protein CASSRSRERNEQFF.

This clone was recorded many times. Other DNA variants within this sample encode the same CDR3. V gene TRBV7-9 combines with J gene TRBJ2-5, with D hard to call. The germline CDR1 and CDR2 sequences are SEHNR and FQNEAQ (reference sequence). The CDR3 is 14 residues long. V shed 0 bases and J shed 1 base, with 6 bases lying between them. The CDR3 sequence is CASSLAVTQETQYF. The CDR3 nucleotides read TGTGCCAGCAGCTTAGCGGTGACCCAAGAGACCCAGTACTTC.

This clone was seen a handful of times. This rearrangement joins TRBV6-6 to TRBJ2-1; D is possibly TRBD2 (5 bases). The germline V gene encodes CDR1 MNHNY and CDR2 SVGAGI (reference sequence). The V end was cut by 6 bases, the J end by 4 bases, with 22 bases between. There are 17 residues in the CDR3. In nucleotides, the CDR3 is TGTGCCAGCAGGGTCTGGATTAGCGTGGGGATATACAATGAGCAGTTCTTC. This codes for CASRVWISVGIYNEQFF.

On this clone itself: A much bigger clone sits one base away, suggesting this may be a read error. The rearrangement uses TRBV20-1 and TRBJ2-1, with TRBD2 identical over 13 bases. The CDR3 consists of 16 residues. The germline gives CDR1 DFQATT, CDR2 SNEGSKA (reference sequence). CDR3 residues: CSARDTSGGAFNERFF. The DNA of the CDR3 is TGCAGTGCTAGAGATACTAGCGGGGGGGCCTTTAATGAGCGGTTCTTC.

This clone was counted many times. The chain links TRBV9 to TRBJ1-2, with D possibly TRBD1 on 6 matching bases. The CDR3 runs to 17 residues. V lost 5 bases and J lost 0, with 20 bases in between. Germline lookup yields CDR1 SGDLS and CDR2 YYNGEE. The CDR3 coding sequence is TGTGCCAGCAGTGCCCACAACGGGACAAGACCTAACTATGGCTACACCTTC. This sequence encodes CASSAHNGTRPNYGYTF.

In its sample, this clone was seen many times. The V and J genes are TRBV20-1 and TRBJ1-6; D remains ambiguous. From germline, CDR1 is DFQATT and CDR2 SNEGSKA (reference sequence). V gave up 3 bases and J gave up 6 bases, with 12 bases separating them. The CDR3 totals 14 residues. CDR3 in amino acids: CSASVLGSNSPLHF. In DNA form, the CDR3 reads TGCAGTGCTAGCGTTTTAGGGAGTAATTCACCCCTCCACTTT.

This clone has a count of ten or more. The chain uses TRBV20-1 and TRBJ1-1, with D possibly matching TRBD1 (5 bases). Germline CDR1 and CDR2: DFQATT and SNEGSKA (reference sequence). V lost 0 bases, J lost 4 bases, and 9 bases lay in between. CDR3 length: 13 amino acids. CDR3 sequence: CSARDSGGTEAFF. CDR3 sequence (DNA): TGCAGTGCTAGAGATTCTGGGGGCACTGAAGCTTTCTTT.

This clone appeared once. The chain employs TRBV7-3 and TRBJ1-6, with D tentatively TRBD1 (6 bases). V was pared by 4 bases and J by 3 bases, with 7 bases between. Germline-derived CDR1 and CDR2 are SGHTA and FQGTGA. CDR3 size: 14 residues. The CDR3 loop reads CASSSTGYNSPLHF. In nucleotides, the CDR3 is TGTGCCAGCAGCTCGACAGGCTATAATTCACCCCTCCACTTT.

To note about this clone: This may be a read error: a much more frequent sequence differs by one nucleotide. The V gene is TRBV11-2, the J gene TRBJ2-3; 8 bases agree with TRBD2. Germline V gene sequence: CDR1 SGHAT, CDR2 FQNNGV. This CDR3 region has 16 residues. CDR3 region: CSSSLGGAGAPDTQYF. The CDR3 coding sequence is TGTTCCAGCAGCCTCGGGGGGGCGGGGGCCCCGGATACGCAGTATTTT. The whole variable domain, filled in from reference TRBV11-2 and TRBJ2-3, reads EAGVAQSPRYKIIEKRQSVAFWCNPISGHATLYWYQQILGQGPKLLIQFQNNGVVDDSQLPKDRFSAERLKGVDSTLKIQPAKLEDSAVYLCSSSLGGAGAPDTQYFGPGTRLTVL.

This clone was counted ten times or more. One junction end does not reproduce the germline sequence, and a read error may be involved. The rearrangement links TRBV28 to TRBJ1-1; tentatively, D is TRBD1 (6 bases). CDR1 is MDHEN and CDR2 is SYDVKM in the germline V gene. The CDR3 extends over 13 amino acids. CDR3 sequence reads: CASGLGGKTEAFF. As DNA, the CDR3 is TGTGCCAGCGGTTTAGGGGGTAAAACTGAAGCTTTCTTT. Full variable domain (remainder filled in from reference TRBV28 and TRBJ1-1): DVKVTQSSRYLVKRTGEKVFLECVQDMDHENMFWYRQDPGLGLRLIYFSYDVKMKEKGDIPEGYSVSREKKERFSLILESASTNQTSMYLCASGLGGKTEAFFGQGTRLTVV.

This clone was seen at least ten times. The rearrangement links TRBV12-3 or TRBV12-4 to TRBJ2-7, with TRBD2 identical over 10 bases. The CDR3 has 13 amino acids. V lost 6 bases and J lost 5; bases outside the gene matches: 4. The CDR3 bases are TGTGCCAGCAGGACCGGGACTAGCGACGAGCAGTACTTC. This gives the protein CASRTGTSDEQYF.

CDR3 nucleotide sequence: TGTGCCAGCAGTTTCTCGGACAGGGATAATCGTGGCTACACCTTC. Its translation is CASSFSDRDNRGYTF. This chain links TRBV7-2 with TRBJ1-2, with TRBD1 matching 8 bases. The junction had 13 bases not matched to a gene; V was cut back by 6 bases and J by 7 bases. Germline V CDR1 and CDR2: SGHTA, FQGNSA. The length of the CDR3 is 15 residues.

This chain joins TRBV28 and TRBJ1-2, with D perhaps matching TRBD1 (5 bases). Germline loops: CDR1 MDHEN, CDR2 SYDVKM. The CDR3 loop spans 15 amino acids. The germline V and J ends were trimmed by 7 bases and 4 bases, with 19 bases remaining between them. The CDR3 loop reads CASTSAGCVSYGYTF. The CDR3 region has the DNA TGTGCCAGCACCTCGGCAGGGTGCGTTAGCTATGGCTACACCTTC.

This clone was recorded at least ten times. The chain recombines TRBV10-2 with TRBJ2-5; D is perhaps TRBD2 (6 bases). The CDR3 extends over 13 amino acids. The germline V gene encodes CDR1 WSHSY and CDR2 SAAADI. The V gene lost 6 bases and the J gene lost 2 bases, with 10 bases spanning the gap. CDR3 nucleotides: TGCGCCAGCAGCGAAGCGGGTCAAGAGACCCAGTACTTC. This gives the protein CASSEAGQETQYF.

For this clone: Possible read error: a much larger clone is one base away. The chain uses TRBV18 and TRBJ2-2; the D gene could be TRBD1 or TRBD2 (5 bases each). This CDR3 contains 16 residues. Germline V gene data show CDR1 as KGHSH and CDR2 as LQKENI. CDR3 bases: TGTGCCAGCTCACCACGGACATTGGGTGACACCGGGGAGCCGTTTTTT. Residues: CASSPRTLGDTGEPFF.